The T cell receptor (beta chain) described here comes from a study of early T cells in non-severe SARS-CoV-2 infection. Study as a whole: The study sequenced bulk RNA from unsorted whole blood, with chains unpaired.

The CDR3 covers 16 residues. The germline V gene encodes CDR1 MNHEY and CDR2 SMNVEV (reference sequence). Trimming shortened V by 2 bases and J by 3 bases, and 16 bases separated the two germline ends. This clonotype was observed at least ten times. TCRdb reanalysed the 5' RACE reads using MiXCR and keeps one entry per CDR3 protein. The sample has about 55,000 distinct CDR3 sequences, 6.5% to 7.5% seen once. This chain links TRBV27 with TRBJ1-2, with TRBD1 as a possible D gene (6 bases). This TCR was sampled from an adult who was a healthcare worker with PCR-confirmed SARS-CoV-2 infection or an uninfected control (not recorded which). This specimen consisted of whole blood, obtained at baseline. This CDR3 is CASSLVGAGKDYGYTF. The CDR3 DNA follows: TGTGCCAGCAGTTTAGTGGGGGCGGGTAAAGACTATGGCTACACCTTC.